One sample yielded the 11 T cell receptor beta chains listed below, sequenced in a study of regulatory T cells in long-lasting Graves disease. Library construction for TCR beta used iRepertoire HTBI primers and Arm-PCR of CDR3 regions. TCRdb called the multiplex PCR reads again in MiXCR, with one record for every CDR3 protein. Of 400,000 to 650,000 distinct CDR3 sequences listed, about 16% were seen once; the top ten hold roughly 25%. Time point of the sample: newly diagnosed GD, antithyroid drugs for less than 3 months. The TCR library used RNA extracted from PBMCs. This same sample was also taken into another study, of T cells in Graves' hyperthyroidism and ophthalmopathy.

Sequenced material: peripheral blood mononuclear cells (PBMCs), taken at new diagnosis, from a patient treated with antithyroid drugs. The receptors here all came from a woman aged 35-65 years with Graves disease.

The CDR3 loop is CASAKEGAGLNTGELFF. Here the CDR3 DNA reads TGTGCCAGCGCGAAGGAGGGGGCCGGCTTGAACACCGGGGAGCTGTTTTTT. This rearrangement joins TRBV2 to TRBJ2-2; D possibly corresponds to TRBD1 (7 bases). Germline-derived CDR1 and CDR2 are SNHLY and FYNNEI. Trimming stripped 8 bases from V and 1 base from J, with 20 bases between. This CDR3 contains 17 residues.

The rearrangement joins TRBV7-2 to TRBJ2-1, with D unclear. The CDR3 covers 12 residues. The V end was cut by 7 bases, the J end by 3 bases, with 7 bases between. Germline CDR1 reads SGHTA; CDR2 reads FQGNSA. The CDR3: CASTRIYNEQFF. In nucleotides, the CDR3 is TGTGCCAGCACCAGGATCTACAATGAGCAGTTCTTC.

This clonotype was detected many times. This chain links TRBV7-8 with TRBJ2-1, with 7 nucleotides matching TRBD1. V shed 5 bases and J 8 bases; nucleotides not matched to a gene: 18. Germline loops: CDR1 SGHVS, CDR2 FQNEAQ. CDR3 length equals 17 residues. This chain's CDR3 is CASSHPGGAGGRDEQFF. CDR3 DNA sequence: TGTGCCAGCAGCCATCCGGGTGGGGCAGGGGGTCGGGATGAGCAGTTCTTC.

This clonotype was counted a few times. V usage is TRBV15 and J usage is TRBJ2-2; the match to TRBD1 covers 7 bases. The CDR3 contains 16 residues. J gave up 4 bases and V 0 bases, and 5 bases lay outside the gene matches. Germline loops: CDR1 LNHNV, CDR2 YYDKDF (reference sequence). DNA of the CDR3: TGTGCCACCAGCAGAGATCAGGACAGGTTCACCGGGGAGCTGTTTTTT. Amino acids: CATSRDQDRFTGELFF.

This chain uses TRBV7-3 with TRBJ2-1; TRBD1 is a possible D gene (5 bases). Trimming took off 5 bases at V and 8 bases at J, with 22 bases between the two ends. This CDR3 comprises 16 residues. CDR1 is SGHTA and CDR2 is FQGTGA in the germline V gene. The CDR3 sequence is CASSRSSGQVLHEQFF. As DNA, the CDR3 is TGTGCCAGCAGCCGCTCCTCCGGACAAGTCCTTCATGAGCAGTTCTTC.

This clonotype was found many times. The V gene is TRBV27, the J gene TRBJ2-7; the D gene is possibly TRBD1 (5 bases). The CDR3 consists of 13 residues. V lost 2 bases and J lost 5, with 10 bases in between. Per germline, CDR1 MNHEY and CDR2 SMNVEV (reference sequence). CDR3 loop: CASSLGARNEQYF. The DNA for the CDR3 is TGTGCCAGCAGTTTAGGGGCCCGGAACGAGCAGTACTTC.

Ten or more counts support this clonotype. The V gene is TRBV28, the J gene TRBJ1-5, with D maybe TRBD1 (6 bases). This CDR3 is 18 amino acids long. V lost 2 bases and J lost 0, with 17 bases in between. CDR1 is MDHEN, CDR2 SYDVKM, per germline. This CDR3 is CASSLAAGAVNSNQPQHF. The CDR3 bases are TGTGCCAGCAGTTTAGCAGCAGGGGCCGTAAATAGCAATCAGCCCCAGCATTTT. Full variable domain (missing parts from reference TRBV28 and TRBJ1-5): DVKVTQSSRYLVKRTGEKVFLECVQDMDHENMFWYRQDPGLGLRLIYFSYDVKMKEKGDIPEGYSVSREKKERFSLILESASTNQTSMYLCASSLAAGAVNSNQPQHFGDGTRLSIL.

In this sample, this clonotype turned up a few times. V is TRBV3-1 and J is TRBJ1-5; D is possibly TRBD1 (6 bases). Trimming shortened V by 0 bases and J by 6 bases, and 12 bases separated the two germline ends. CDR1 is LGHDT and CDR2 is YNNKEL in the germline V gene (reference sequence). The CDR3 totals 15 residues. The CDR3 nucleotides are TGTGCCAGCAGCCAAGATTGGGGGGCAGGTCAGCCCCAGCATTTT. Encoded protein: CASSQDWGAGQPQHF. Complete variable domain (other parts from reference TRBV3-1 and TRBJ1-5): DTAVSQTPKYLVTQMGNDKSIKCEQNLGHDTMYWYKQDSKKFLKIMFSYNNKELIINETVPNRFSPKSPDKAHLNLHINSLELGDSAVYFCASSQDWGAGQPQHFGDGTRLSIL.

Concerning this clonotype itself: A clone one base away is much larger, so this may be a read error. J is TRBJ2-5 and V is TRBV12-3 or TRBV12-4; D might be TRBD1 (6 bases). The CDR3 sequence is 13 residues long. The CDR3: CTSRDNSLETQYF. As DNA, the CDR3 is TGTACCAGCAGGGACAACAGCTTAGAGACCCAGTACTTC.

This clonotype was counted ten times or more. CDR3 in amino acids: CASSPRGWGIQYF. The CDR3 DNA is TGTGCCAGCAGCCCTCGGGGGTGGGGCATTCAGTACTTC. The rearrangement joins TRBV3-1 to TRBJ2-4; tentatively, D is TRBD2 (6 bases). Trimming cost V 4 bases and J 9 bases, with 13 bases left between them. The CDR3 covers 13 residues. Germline values: CDR1 LGHDT, CDR2 YNNKEL (reference sequence).

This sequence joins TRBV20-1 and TRBJ1-1, with D perhaps matching TRBD1 (6 bases). Trimming took 3 bases from V and 7 from J, leaving 18 bases between them. The CDR3 extends over 14 amino acids. In germline, CDR1 is DFQATT, CDR2 SNEGSKA (reference sequence). Here the CDR3 reads CSARGARGGGEAFF. The DNA of the CDR3 is TGCAGTGCTAGGGGCGCCAGGGGTGGGGGTGAAGCTTTCTTT.